These 5 T cell receptor beta chains were all obtained from the same sample, sequenced in a study of shared clonotypes between healthy human individuals. The data were produced by immunoSEQ multiplex PCR, yet TCRdb's version contains in-frame clones alone and is incomplete. This table has roughly 1,100,000 clones, roughly 80% appearing once. Sequenced material: memory CD4+ T cells sorted from blood. Subset reported: CD45RA-negative fraction. All receptors come from a man aged 18 to 29 in good health.

The chain links TRBV7-6 to TRBJ2-2, with 7 bases aligning to TRBD1. The V gene end was trimmed by 5 bases and the J gene end by 2 bases; junction bases not matched to a gene: 8. The CDR3 is 16 residues long. Germline V gene lookup returns CDR1 SGHVS and CDR2 FNYEAQ. Here the CDR3 DNA reads TGTGCCAGCAGCAAGACAGGGAGAGTTAACACCGGGGAGCTGTTTTTT. Translation gives CASSKTGRVNTGELFF.

The DNA of the CDR3 is TGTGCTAGTGGTTTGGAATTAGGACAGGGTGGGGAGCTGTTTTTT. This translates into CASGLELGQGGELFF. The chain is built from TRBV12-5 and TRBJ2-2; 8 bases align to TRBD1. The ends lost 1 base at V and 8 bases at J; junction bases unmatched: 6. Germline loops: CDR1 LGHNT, CDR2 FRNRAP. This CDR3 comprises 15 residues.

This clone has a count of ten or more. Other DNA sequences in this sample translate to the same CDR3. The CDR3 region is CSERLAGGETQYF. The CDR3 coding sequence is TGCAGCGAGAGACTAGCGGGGGGAGAGACCCAGTACTTC. The J gene is TRBJ2-5, the V gene TRBV29-1, with 13 bases aligning to TRBD2. CDR3 length: 13 residues. Germline assignment: CDR1 SQVTM and CDR2 ANQGSEA. J was trimmed by 4 bases and V by 7 bases; bases with no gene match: 3.

CDR3 protein: CASSVDRTSMGDTQYF. CDR3 bases: TGTGCCAGCAGCGTAGATCGGACTAGCATGGGAGATACGCAGTATTTT. The chain has TRBV9 and TRBJ2-3; TRBD2 matches 8 bases. Germline CDR1 reads SGDLS; CDR2 reads YYNGEE. The length of the CDR3 is 16 residues. J gave up 5 bases and V 0 bases, and 8 bases lay outside the gene matches.

This clone was observed a few times. The chain combines TRBV9 with TRBJ1-3; D is possibly TRBD1 (5 bases). V was cut by 6 bases and J by 0 bases, with 10 bases left in between. This CDR3 comprises 14 residues. Germline V CDR1 and CDR2: SGDLS, YYNGEE. The CDR3: CASKEGSSGNTIYF. CDR3 nucleotide sequence: TGTGCCAGCAAGGAGGGGAGCTCTGGAAACACCATATATTTT.